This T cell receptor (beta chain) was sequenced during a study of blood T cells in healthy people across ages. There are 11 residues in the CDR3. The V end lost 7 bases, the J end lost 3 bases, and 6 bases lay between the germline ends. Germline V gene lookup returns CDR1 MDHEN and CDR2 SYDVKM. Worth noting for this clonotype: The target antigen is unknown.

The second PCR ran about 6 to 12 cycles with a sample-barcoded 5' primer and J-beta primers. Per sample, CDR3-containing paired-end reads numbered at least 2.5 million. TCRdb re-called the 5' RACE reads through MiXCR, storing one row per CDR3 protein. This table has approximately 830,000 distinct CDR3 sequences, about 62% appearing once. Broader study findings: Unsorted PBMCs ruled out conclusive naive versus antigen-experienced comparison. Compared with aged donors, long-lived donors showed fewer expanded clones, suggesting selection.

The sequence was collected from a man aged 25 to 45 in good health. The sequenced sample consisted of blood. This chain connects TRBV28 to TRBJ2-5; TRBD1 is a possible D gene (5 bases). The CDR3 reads CASTGKETQYF. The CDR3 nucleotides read TGTGCCAGCACAGGGAAAGAGACCCAGTACTTC. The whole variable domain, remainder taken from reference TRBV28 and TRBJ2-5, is DVKVTQSSRYLVKRTGEKVFLECVQDMDHENMFWYRQDPGLGLRLIYFSYDVKMKEKGDIPEGYSVSREKKERFSLILESASTNQTSMYLCASTGKETQYFGPGTRLLVL.